This T cell receptor (beta chain) originates from a study of shared clonotypes between healthy human individuals. Sequencing used immunoSEQ multiplex PCR; TCRdb keeps in-frame clones, though not all of them. Altogether 2 million to 2.5 million clones are present, under 95% being singletons, with the ten largest covering around 0.38%. With V trimmed by 1 base and J by 6 bases, 16 bases remained unmatched. The CDR3 has 19 amino acids. The germline gives CDR1 MNHNS, CDR2 SASEGT. The gene calls are TRBV6-1 and TRBJ1-2, with 11 bases that match TRBD1. The sequence was obtained from a young man in good health. Some clones in this sample may be carry-over from other donors' samples. The material sequenced was naive CD4+ T cells from PBMCs. Documented subset: CD45RA+ positively selected. In nucleotides, the CDR3 is TGTGCCAGCAGTGAAGATCGGACAGGGGGCTCCCGACGGACCGATGGCTACACCTTC. This codes for CASSEDRTGGSRRTDGYTF.